This T cell receptor beta chain was sequenced for a study of CD8 T cells in ankylosing spondylitis. TCRdb re-analysed the 5' RACE reads in MiXCR, keeping a single row per CDR3 protein. The table records under 850,000 distinct CDR3 sequences, roughly 19% of them present only once. Study-wide points: About 8 highly homologous variants made up a TCR beta motif, and this motif appeared characteristic of ankylosing spondylitis blood.

This CDR3 is built from 11 residues. CDR1 is MNHNY, CDR2 SVGAGI, per germline (reference sequence). This clonotype was observed a handful of times. Antigen specificity is unknown. Sequencing was performed on blood, either unsorted or a sorted T cell fraction (not recorded which). The receptor's source is a male donor with ankylosing spondylitis. The chain is built from TRBV6-6 and TRBJ1-4; unclear D gene. In DNA, the CDR3 is TGTGCTTGTGGGTTTTACGAAAAACTGTTTTTT. Translated: CACGFYEKLFF.